This record covers a single T cell receptor (beta chain). What antigen it recognizes has not been identified. Base qualities are not provided; no much larger clone lies one nucleotide away. From its cysteine to its phenylalanine, the CDR3 spans 15 amino acids. The only DNA kept is the CDR3, 45 bases in frame from the first base. Taken from the germline V gene, the CDR1 and CDR2 loops are SGHRS and YFSETQ. V loses 4 bases at its end and J loses 4 bases; junction bases beyond the gene matches: 8. This entry is derived from a study of T cells in Graves' hyperthyroidism and ophthalmopathy (dated 2019 in TCRdb). Regarding the study in general: Peripheral blood was sampled at the time of initial diagnosis, prior to any treatment. To identify distinguishing TCR V-J signatures, a discovery cohort of some 99 patients was used, comprising 43 with Graves' ophthalmopathy and 55 to 65 with stable Graves' hyperthyroidism. Whether ophthalmopathy could be predicted prospectively was tested in an independent validation cohort made up of some 20 hyperthyroidism patients plus 17 patients who later progressed to ophthalmopathy. The 90 or so discovery patients were randomly split 7:3 into training and test sets. In more than 5 Graves' hyperthyroidism patients, the study also compared T-cell repertoires from thyroid tissue with T-cell repertoires from blood. After sampling, hyperthyroidism patients received methimazole starting at 30 mg daily, and ophthalmopathy patients received high-dose intravenous methylprednisolone. The paper describes TCR Vbeta CDR3 sequencing of 140 or so peripheral blood samples, made up of about 41 ophthalmopathy patients, roughly 75 hyperthyroidism patients and roughly 17 progressor patients.

Amplification of TCR beta CDR3 regions was carried out from RNA transcripts. The TCR CDR3 was subjected to a first round of RT-PCR using the HTBI primer set and the Qiagen OneStep RT-PCR kit. Libraries were constructed in a second round of multiplex PCR, after which size selection and purification were carried out. Sequencing of the libraries was done on an Illumina HiSeq2000 using paired-end 100 bp reads. Regarding the original processing steps: Raw data were processed with SOAPnuke, discarding reads with adapters, uncalled bases, mean Phred below 15, or no exact constant-primer or identifier match. COPE v1.2.5 was used to merge the high-quality paired reads, and each unique nucleotide sequence was defined as a clonotype. MiTCR v1.1 was used to align clonotypes to the IMGT TRBV, TRBD and TRBJ reference segments. Only V-J combinations with frequency above 0.0001, covering roughly 99% of repertoires, were analysed. The TCS score was defined as the ratio of F50 (clonal expansion) to E x V (chaos), calculated using BLOSUM62-based TCRdist between CDR3 peptides within each V-J. Welch's t-statistics and random forest reduced around 550 V-J features to roughly 13, which were used in a naive Bayes classifier (R e1071). The Morisita-Horn index was used to measure how similar the thyroid and blood repertoires were. TCRdb ran its own pipeline on the public reads, namely fastp trimming at Q25 and MiXCR clone calling, and kept in-frame beta chains. Duplicate CDR3 protein sequences are folded into a single record with the most common DNA and genes. TCRdb assigned the V and J calls; the authors' analysis was not used. Within this sample are over 700,000 distinct CDR3 sequences, with over 35% of them counted one time only. The top ten hold 8.9% of the sample.

The research as a whole found: In cross-validation, a model built on a 13 V-J signature told ophthalmopathy apart from stable hyperthyroidism with approximately 91% sensitivity and around 84% specificity, and in testing the same model reached 80%/75%. No statistical method was used to fix the sample size in advance, and group allocation was not hidden from the investigators. Most expanded thyroid clonotypes (frequency above 0.001) were also detected in blood, suggesting blood repertoires may reflect thyroid immune responses. During validation, the model predicted progression to ophthalmopathy a median of approximately 7 months ahead of onset, with around 65% sensitivity and 72% to 80% specificity.

Stable Graves' hyperthyroidism was defined as no progression to ophthalmopathy during 18 months of follow-up. Hyperthyroidism patients were aged 18 to 65 years and newly diagnosed, with disease duration of less than 2 months. The study excluded patients with uncontrolled infections, other autoimmune diseases, pregnancy or lactation. Diagnoses relied on clinical symptoms, serum thyroxine and TRAb, thyroid ultrasound and orbital computed tomography. PBMCs were isolated from 10 ml of fresh peripheral blood by Ficoll-Paque density gradient centrifugation. Trizol reagent was used to extract total RNA, and RNA quality was then checked on an Agilent 2100 Bioanalyzer.

Recombination joined TRBV5-1 with TRBJ2-5, with TRBD1 identical over 9 junction bases. The sequence was collected from a man aged 18 to 35 with Graves' hyperthyroidism. The material sequenced was blood. CDR3 loop: CASSRTAGQGETQYF. The base sequence is TGCGCCAGCAGCCGCACAGCGGGACAGGGAGAGACCCAGTACTTC.